The 21 T cell receptor beta chains below were found in one sample sequenced in a study of blood T cell repertoires in COVID-19. Assay used: immunoSEQ multiplex PCR; TCRdb lists only in-frame clones, some missing. The table has under 85,000 clones, around 84% seen once. What was sequenced was peripheral blood. The receptors were gathered from a man aged 50-59 years with acute or convalescent COVID-19.

V and J are TRBV2 and TRBJ1-4; D might be TRBD1 (5 bases). Deletions cut 6 bases from V and 5 bases from J, with 22 bases between. CDR1 is SNHLY and CDR2 is FYNNEI in the germline V gene. The CDR3 contains 17 residues. The CDR3: CASRIGTFVPPNEKLFF. CDR3 nucleotide sequence: TGTGCCAGCAGGATAGGGACTTTCGTCCCCCCAAATGAAAAACTGTTTTTT.

The chain has TRBV27 and TRBJ1-4; 8 bases line up with TRBD1. J gave up 7 bases and V 5 bases, and 15 bases lay outside the gene matches. The germline V gene has CDR1 MNHEY and CDR2 SMNVEV (reference sequence). This CDR3 has 17 amino acids. The CDR3 sequence is CASSTSYGQGVSEKLFF. The CDR3 coding sequence is TGTGCCAGCAGTACATCATACGGACAGGGAGTGAGTGAAAAACTGTTTTTT.

This clone was observed a few times. The chain has TRBV6-5 and TRBJ2-7, with 8 nucleotides matching TRBD1. CDR1 is MNHEY and CDR2 is SVGAGI in the germline V gene. The CDR3 totals 15 residues. Trimming at V came to 0 bases and at J to 3 bases, leaving 4 bases not matched to a gene. The CDR3 protein is CASSYSTTGVYEQYF. Here the CDR3 DNA reads TGTGCCAGCAGTTACTCGACGACAGGGGTCTACGAGCAGTACTTC.

The chain has TRBV10-1 and TRBJ1-5; possibly TRBD1 for D (5 bases). The length of the CDR3 is 13 residues. V dropped 6 bases and J dropped 6 bases, with 12 bases sitting between them. Germline V lookup: CDR1 WNHNN, CDR2 SYGVQD (reference sequence). The CDR3 region has the DNA TGCGCCAGCAGCCAGGGACTGGGTCAGCCCCAGCATTTT. Its protein product is CASSQGLGQPQHF.

This chain connects TRBV9 to TRBJ2-2; 8 bases agree with TRBD1. In germline, CDR1 is SGDLS, CDR2 YYNGEE. This CDR3 region has 17 residues. The ends lost 1 base at V and 5 bases at J; junction bases unmatched: 10. The CDR3 loop reads CASSVFWAGGATGELFF. DNA for the CDR3: TGTGCCAGCAGCGTATTTTGGGCAGGGGGCGCGACCGGGGAGCTGTTTTTT.

This clone was counted a few times. The chain uses TRBV3-1 (or the pseudogene TRBV3-2) and TRBJ1-5, with D possibly being TRBD1 (5 bases). Germline V lookup: CDR1 LGHDT, CDR2 YNNKEL (reference sequence). V was shortened by 3 bases and J by 5 bases, with 29 bases between the two germline ends. The CDR3 runs 20 residues. The CDR3 bases are TGTGCCAGCAGCCAGCGCCCCGCGGGGACTCATGGGCGGAAATATCAGCCCCAGCATTTT. Translated: CASSQRPAGTHGRKYQPQHF.

As concerns this clone: In the same sample, other DNA sequences code for this CDR3. The rearrangement links TRBV12-3 or TRBV12-4 to TRBJ1-5; D not resolved. This CDR3 comprises 12 residues. V was clipped by 7 bases and J by 1 base, with 5 bases between them. As DNA, the CDR3 is TGTGCCAGCACGCGGAGCAATCAGCCCCAGCATTTT. Protein: CASTRSNQPQHF.

V is TRBV9 and J is TRBJ1-2, with 11 bases lining up with TRBD1. This CDR3 has 19 amino acids. In germline, CDR1 is SGDLS, CDR2 YYNGEE. The V gene end was trimmed by 3 bases and the J gene end by 0 bases; junction bases not matched to a gene: 13. The CDR3, as DNA: TGTGCCAGCAGCGGGCCAGGACAGGGGGCGTCTCGAACTAACTATGGCTACACCTTC. Encoded protein: CASSGPGQGASRTNYGYTF.

This sequence joins TRBV7-8 and TRBJ1-1; a weak D match, TRBD1 (5 bases). There are 13 residues in the CDR3. Germline-derived CDR1 and CDR2 are SGHVS and FQNEAQ. The ends were cut back, 5 bases at V and 2 bases at J, with 9 bases in the middle. CDR3 residues: CASSPGFNTEAFF. CDR3 DNA sequence: TGTGCCAGCAGCCCAGGGTTTAACACTGAAGCTTTCTTT.

This clone was counted only a few times. The chain employs TRBV4-1 and TRBJ2-3; TRBD2 might be the D (5 bases). With 5 bases removed from V and 6 bases from J, the gap between germline ends came to 18 bases. Germline V gene lookup returns CDR1 MGHRA and CDR2 YSYEKL. The CDR3 contains 15 residues. The CDR3: CASSSQARRLDTQYF. The CDR3 nucleotides read TGCGCCAGCAGCTCGCAGGCCAGGAGGCTCGATACGCAGTATTTT.

V is TRBV5-5 and J is TRBJ2-7; TRBD2 aligns across 8 bases. Germline lookup yields CDR1 SGHKS and CDR2 YYEKEE (reference sequence). The CDR3 totals 20 residues. V was clipped by 3 bases and J by 4 bases; unmatched bases: 24. The CDR3 region has the DNA TGTGCCAGCAGCTCAGCTCACACGGGTTTGGCCGGGAGGGCCAGGTACGAGCAGTACTTC. Residues: CASSSAHTGLAGRARYEQYF.

As DNA, the CDR3 is TGTGCCAGCAGTAAGGGGACAGCAAGAATCTACGAGCAGTACTTC. It codes for CASSKGTARIYEQYF. The chain combines TRBV2 with TRBJ2-7; 7 bases match TRBD1. The CDR3 totals 15 residues. The germline V gene encodes CDR1 SNHLY and CDR2 FYNNEI. V trimming: 5 bases; J trimming: 3 bases; junction bases outside the gene matches: 10.

The chain carries TRBV2 and TRBJ2-7, with D perhaps matching TRBD2 (5 bases). Germline values: CDR1 SNHLY, CDR2 FYNNEI. The length of the CDR3 is 13 residues. Trimming cost V 4 bases and J 6 bases, with 13 bases left between them. The CDR3 DNA reads TGTGCCAGCAGTGGACTATCTAGAGTCGAGCAGTACTTC. This codes for CASSGLSRVEQYF.

The chain employs TRBV5-1 and TRBJ1-2; weak D call: TRBD1 (6 bases). CDR1 SGHRS and CDR2 YFSETQ come from the germline V gene. V lost 6 bases and J lost 8, with 17 bases in between. The CDR3 has 13 residues. CDR3: CASTPGGAGGYTF. CDR3 bases: TGCGCCAGCACCCCTGGGGGGGCCGGAGGCTACACCTTC. Full variable domain (remainder filled in from reference TRBV5-1 and TRBJ1-2): KAGVTQTPRYLIKTRGQQVTLSCSPISGHRSVSWYQQTPGQGLQFLFEYFSETQRNKGNFPGRFSGRQFSNSRSEMNVSTLELGDSALYLCASTPGGAGGYTFGSGTRLTVV.

The rearrangement joins TRBV7-9 to TRBJ1-2, with TRBD1 matching over 12 bases. The CDR3 covers 15 residues. Per germline, CDR1 SEHNR and CDR2 FQNEAQ (reference sequence). Trimming cost V 4 bases and J 6 bases; bases outside gene matches: 6. Written as DNA, the CDR3 is TGTGCCAGCAGCTCCGGGACAGGGGGCGTGAATGGCTACACCTTC. Translated, it gives CASSSGTGGVNGYTF.

The chain has TRBV5-1 and TRBJ1-6, with 9 bases matching TRBD1. Germline CDR1 is SGHRS and CDR2 is YFSETQ. The V gene end was trimmed by 0 bases and the J gene end by 6 bases; junction bases not matched to a gene: 4. The CDR3 sequence is 16 residues long. CDR3 in DNA: TGCGCCAGCAGCTTGGACAGGGGGCTGGCTAATTCACCCCTCCACTTT. It encodes CASSLDRGLANSPLHF.

The chain uses TRBV11-3 and TRBJ1-2, with D unresolved. This CDR3 contains 14 residues. Trimming removed 5 bases at V and 2 bases at J, with 12 bases between. From germline, CDR1 is SGHNT and CDR2 YENEEA. As DNA, the CDR3 is TGTGCCAGCAGCCCGGGAGATGTGAACTATGGCTACACCTTC. Translation: CASSPGDVNYGYTF.

The chain combines TRBV24-1 with TRBJ2-2, with D tentatively TRBD1 (5 bases). Germline V gene data show CDR1 as KGHDR and CDR2 as SFDVKD. V dropped 6 bases and J dropped 5 bases, with 9 bases sitting between them. The length of the CDR3 is 13 residues. This chain's CDR3 is CATSTYRTGELFF. CDR3 DNA: TGTGCCACCAGTACCTACAGGACCGGGGAGCTGTTTTTT.

The chain employs TRBV2 and TRBJ1-5, with D possibly being TRBD1 (6 bases). Germline loops: CDR1 SNHLY, CDR2 FYNNEI. The CDR3 loop spans 13 amino acids. Trimming removed 8 bases at V and 2 bases at J, with 10 bases between. CDR3 sequence (DNA): TGTGCCAGCGGAAGACAGGGCAATCAGCCCCAGCATTTT. This gives the protein CASGRQGNQPQHF.

V gene TRBV6-6 combines with J gene TRBJ1-4, with TRBD1 identical over 9 bases. Germline values: CDR1 MNHNY, CDR2 SVGAGI (reference sequence). The CDR3 is 14 residues long. With V trimmed by 5 bases and J by 8 bases, 6 bases remained unmatched. The CDR3 loop reads CASSRTGVREKLFF. In nucleotides, the CDR3 is TGTGCCAGCAGTCGGACAGGGGTACGGGAAAAACTGTTTTTT.

This chain joins TRBV6-1 and TRBJ2-6; a weak D match, TRBD1 (5 bases). V lost 3 bases, J lost 4 bases, and 10 bases lay in between. The germline gives CDR1 MNHNS, CDR2 SASEGT. This CDR3 comprises 15 residues. CDR3 sequence reads: CASSEPGSGANVLTF. The CDR3 DNA reads as TGTGCCAGCAGTGAGCCAGGGTCCGGGGCCAACGTCCTGACTTTC.